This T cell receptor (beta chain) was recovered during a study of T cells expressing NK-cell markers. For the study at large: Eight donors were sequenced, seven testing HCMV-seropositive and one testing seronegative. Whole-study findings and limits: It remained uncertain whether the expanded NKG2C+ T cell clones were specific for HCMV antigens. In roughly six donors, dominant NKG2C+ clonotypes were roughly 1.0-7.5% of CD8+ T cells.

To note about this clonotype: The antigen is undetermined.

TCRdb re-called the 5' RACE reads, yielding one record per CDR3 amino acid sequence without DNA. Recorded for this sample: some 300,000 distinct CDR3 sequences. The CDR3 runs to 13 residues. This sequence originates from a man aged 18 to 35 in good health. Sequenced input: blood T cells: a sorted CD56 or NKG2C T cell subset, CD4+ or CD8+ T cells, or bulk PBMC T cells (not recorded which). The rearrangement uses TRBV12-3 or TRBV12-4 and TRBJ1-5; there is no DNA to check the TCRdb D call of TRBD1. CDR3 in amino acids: CASSPGGERPQHF.